One TCR beta chain is described in this entry. Its target is unknown. The CDR3 spans 13 residues. Germline CDR1 reads GTSNPN; CDR2 reads SVGIG (reference sequence). Trimming took off 0 bases at V and 4 bases at J, with 6 bases between the two ends. The PCR was carried out with 60 Vbeta primers and 13 Jbeta primers. Sequencing was performed with immunoSEQ multiplex PCR; in TCRdb, only in-frame clones are kept and a portion is missing. The repertoire holds roughly 100,000 clones, with approximately 80% as singletons. This specimen belongs to a study of cytomegalovirus exposure and HLA in healthy donors. Regarding the study as a whole: Sequencing likely caused a cluster of highly shared sequence variants. In an earlier analysis, most TCR beta V segments were productive about 87% or about 30% of the time.

Sequencing was done on a sample of PBMCs. The chain is built from TRBV30 and TRBJ1-4; weak D call: TRBD1 (6 bases). This receptor was taken from a woman between 40 and 50 years old in good health and CMV-seronegative. The CDR3 reads CAWSVQGNEKLFF. DNA of the CDR3: TGTGCCTGGAGTGTACAGGGTAATGAAAAACTGTTTTTT. Supplemented by reference TRBV30 and TRBJ1-4, the full variable domain reads SQTIHQWPATLVQPVGSPLSLECTVEGTSNPNLYWYRQAAGRGLQLLFYSVGIGQISSEVPQNLSASRPQDRQFILSSKKLLLSDSGFYLCAWSVQGNEKLFFGSGTQLSVL.